This TCR beta chain was observed in a study of OX40 agonist ivuxolimab in advanced cancers. Study overall: Hepatocellular carcinoma, melanoma, renal cell or head and neck cancer occurred in dose-escalation patients. A male proportion of 82.7% was recorded, with mean age approximately 57 years and range about 20 to 90.

Broader study findings: In the 0.1 to 3.0 mg/kg range, CD4+ and CD8+ blood T cells had expanded clonally by week 6.

A word on this clone: Antigen specificity is unknown.

The V gene's germline CDR1 is LGHNA and CDR2 YSLEER. CDR3 length: 17 amino acids. Profiling relied on immunoSEQ multiplex PCR, and the TCRdb table lists in-frame clones only, not all of them. The sample has around 20,000 clones, under 85% seen once. The V gene is TRBV4-3, the J gene TRBJ2-5; 8 bases map to TRBD1. The J call may be faulty, since TRBJ2-7 better matches the DNA end. This TCR derives from an adult with an advanced solid tumor such as melanoma, head and neck, liver or kidney cancer. Material: CD4+ or CD8+ T cells sorted from blood, obtained in a trial of the OX40 agonist ivuxolimab. CDR3 in amino acids: CASSQDVAGQATYEQYF. As DNA, the CDR3 is TGCGCCAGCAGCCAAGACGTTGCGGGACAGGCGACCTACGAGCAGTACTTC.